The sequence of this T cell receptor beta chain was determined in a study of response to subunit inactivated influenza vaccine. Remarks on this clonotype: Its antigen is not known. One end of the junction does not line up with germline, which may come from a read error.

Study conclusions and caveats: Authors suggested that a seasonal influenza vaccination recruits few new T cells each time.

MiXCR was run by TCRdb on the RT-PCR reads, yielding one entry per CDR3 protein. This sample has over 450,000 distinct CDR3 sequences, with over 10% found just once. This TCR was recovered from a man between 50 and 59 years old who received an inactivated influenza vaccine. The source was PBMCs from blood, collected roughly 46 days after vaccination.

The CDR3 here is CASSQSYRAEVFF. In DNA form, the CDR3 reads TGTGCCAGCAGCCAAAGTTACCGTGCTGAAGTTTTCTTT. V gene TRBV3-1 combines with J gene TRBJ1-1; D is uncertain. Germline lookup yields CDR1 LGHDT and CDR2 YNNKEL (reference sequence). This CDR3 has 13 amino acids.